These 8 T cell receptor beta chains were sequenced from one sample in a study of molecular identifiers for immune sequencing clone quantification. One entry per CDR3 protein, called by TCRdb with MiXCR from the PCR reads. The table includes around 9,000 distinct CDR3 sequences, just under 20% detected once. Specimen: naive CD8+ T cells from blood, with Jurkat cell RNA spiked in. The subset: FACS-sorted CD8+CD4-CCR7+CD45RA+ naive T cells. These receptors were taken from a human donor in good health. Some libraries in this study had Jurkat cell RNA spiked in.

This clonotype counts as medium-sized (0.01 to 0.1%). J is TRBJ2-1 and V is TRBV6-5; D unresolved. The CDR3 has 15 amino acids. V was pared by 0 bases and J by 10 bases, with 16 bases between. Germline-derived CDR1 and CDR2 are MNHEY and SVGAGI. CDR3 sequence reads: CASSYSSPLGYEQFF. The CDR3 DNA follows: TGTGCCAGCAGTTACTCGAGCCCGTTGGGATACGAGCAGTTCTTC.

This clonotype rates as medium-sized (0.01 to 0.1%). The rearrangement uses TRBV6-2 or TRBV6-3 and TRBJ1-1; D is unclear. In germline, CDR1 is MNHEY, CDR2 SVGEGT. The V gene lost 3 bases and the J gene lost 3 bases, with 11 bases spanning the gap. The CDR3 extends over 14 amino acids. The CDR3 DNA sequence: TGTGCCAGCAGTTATATGGCGGTGGACACTGAAGCTTTCTTT. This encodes CASSYMAVDTEAFF.

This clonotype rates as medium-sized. CDR3 amino acids: CASSTRSDTQYF. CDR3 nucleotides: TGCGCCAGCAGCACTAGGTCGGATACGCAGTATTTT. The rearrangement joins TRBV5-1 to TRBJ2-3; weak D call: TRBD2 (5 bases). The V and J ends lost 4 bases and 6 bases respectively, with 9 bases between them. The CDR3 runs to 12 residues. CDR1 is SGHRS, CDR2 YFSETQ, per germline.

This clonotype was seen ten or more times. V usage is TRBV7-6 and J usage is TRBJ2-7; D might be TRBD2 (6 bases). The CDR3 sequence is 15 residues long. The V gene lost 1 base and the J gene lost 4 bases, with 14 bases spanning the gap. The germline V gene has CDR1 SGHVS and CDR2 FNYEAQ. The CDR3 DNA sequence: TGTGCCAGCAGCTTAGGGGGAGGTCTAAGTTACGAGCAGTACTTC. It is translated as CASSLGGGLSYEQYF.

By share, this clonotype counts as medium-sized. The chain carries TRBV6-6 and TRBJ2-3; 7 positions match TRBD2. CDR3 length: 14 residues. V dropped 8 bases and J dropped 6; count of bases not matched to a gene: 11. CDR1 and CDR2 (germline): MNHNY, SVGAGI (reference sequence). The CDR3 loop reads CASEFGGAGDTQYF. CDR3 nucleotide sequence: TGTGCCAGCGAATTTGGGGGAGCGGGGGATACGCAGTATTTT.

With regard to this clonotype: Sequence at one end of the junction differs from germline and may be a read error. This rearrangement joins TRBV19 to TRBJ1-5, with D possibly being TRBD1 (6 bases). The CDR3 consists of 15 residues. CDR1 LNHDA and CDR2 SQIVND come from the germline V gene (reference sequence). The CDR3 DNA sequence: TGTGCCAGTAGTATTGGCTCCAGGGGTATTCAGCCCCGGCATTTT. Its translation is CASSIGSRGIQPRHF.

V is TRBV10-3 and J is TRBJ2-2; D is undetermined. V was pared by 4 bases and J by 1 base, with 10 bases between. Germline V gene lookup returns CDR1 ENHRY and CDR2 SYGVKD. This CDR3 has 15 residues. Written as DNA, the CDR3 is TGTGCCATCAGTGGCCCCCAAGAGAACACCGGGGAGCTGTTTTTT. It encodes CAISGPQENTGELFF.

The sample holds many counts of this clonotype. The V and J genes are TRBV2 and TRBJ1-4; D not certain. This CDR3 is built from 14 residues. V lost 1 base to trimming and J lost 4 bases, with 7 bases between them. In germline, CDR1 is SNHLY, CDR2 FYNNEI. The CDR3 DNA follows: TGTGCCAGCAGTGAAGGGAGGTTTAATGAAAAACTGTTTTTT. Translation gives CASSEGRFNEKLFF.